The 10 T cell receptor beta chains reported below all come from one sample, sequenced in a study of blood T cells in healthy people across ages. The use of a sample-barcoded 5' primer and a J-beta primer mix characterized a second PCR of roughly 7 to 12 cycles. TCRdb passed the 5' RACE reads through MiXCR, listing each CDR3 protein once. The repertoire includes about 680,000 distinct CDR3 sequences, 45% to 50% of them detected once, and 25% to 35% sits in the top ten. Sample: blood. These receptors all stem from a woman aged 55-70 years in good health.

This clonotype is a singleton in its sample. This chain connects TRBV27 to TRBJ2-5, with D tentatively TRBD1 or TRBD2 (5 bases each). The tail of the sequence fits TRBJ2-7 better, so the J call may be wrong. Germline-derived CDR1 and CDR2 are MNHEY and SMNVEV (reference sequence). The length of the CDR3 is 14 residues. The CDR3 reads CASSLSCRGHEQYF. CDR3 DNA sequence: TGTGCCAGCAGTTTATCGTGTCGGGGCCACGAGCAGTACTTC.

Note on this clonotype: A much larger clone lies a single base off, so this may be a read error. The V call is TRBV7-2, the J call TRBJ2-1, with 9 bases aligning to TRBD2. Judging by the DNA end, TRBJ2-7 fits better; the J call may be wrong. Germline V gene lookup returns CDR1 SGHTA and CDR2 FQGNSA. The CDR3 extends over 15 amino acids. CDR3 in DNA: TGTGCCAGCAGCTTATCGGCGGGAGGGTACAATGAGCAGTACTTC. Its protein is CASSLSAGGYNEQYF.

DNA of the CDR3: TGCGCCAGCAGCCAAGGCATCGGTATTGGACAGGGGGTAAGGAATGAGCAGTACTTC. Translating it yields CASSQGIGIGQGVRNEQYF. The V and J genes are TRBV4-3 and TRBJ2-7, with TRBD1 identical over 10 bases. The trim removed 1 base at V and 7 bases at J, leaving 19 bases unmatched. The CDR3 runs 19 residues. Germline CDR1 is LGHNA and CDR2 is YSLEER.

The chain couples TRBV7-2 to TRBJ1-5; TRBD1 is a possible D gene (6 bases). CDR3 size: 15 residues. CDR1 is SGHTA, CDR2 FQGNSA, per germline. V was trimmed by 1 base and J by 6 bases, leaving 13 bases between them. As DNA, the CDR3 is TGTGCCAGCAGCTTAGATGGGCCAGGGGCTCAGCCCCAGCATTTT. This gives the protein CASSLDGPGAQPQHF.

Here the CDR3 reads CASSPQGSLLEKLFF. The DNA of the CDR3 is TGTGCCAGCAGCCCCCAGGGATCCCTCCTCGAAAAACTGTTTTTT. This chain links TRBV5-6 with TRBJ1-4; weak D call: TRBD1 (5 bases). Per the germline V gene, CDR1 is SGHDT and CDR2 is YYEEEE. Trimming removed 4 bases at V and 8 bases at J, with 18 bases between. The CDR3 is made up of 15 amino acids.

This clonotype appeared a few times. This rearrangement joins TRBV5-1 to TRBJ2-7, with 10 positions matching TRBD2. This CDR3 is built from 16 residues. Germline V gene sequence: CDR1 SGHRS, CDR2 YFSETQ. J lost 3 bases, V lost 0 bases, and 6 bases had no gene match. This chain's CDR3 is CASSLGGTSANYEQYF. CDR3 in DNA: TGCGCCAGCAGCTTGGGGGGGACTAGCGCAAACTACGAGCAGTACTTC.

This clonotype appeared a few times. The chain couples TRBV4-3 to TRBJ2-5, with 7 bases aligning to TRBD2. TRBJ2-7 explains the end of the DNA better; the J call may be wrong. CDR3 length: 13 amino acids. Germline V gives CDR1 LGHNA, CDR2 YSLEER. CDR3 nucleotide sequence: TGCGCCAGCAGCCAGACGTGGGAGGGCGAGCAGTACTTC. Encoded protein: CASSQTWEGEQYF.

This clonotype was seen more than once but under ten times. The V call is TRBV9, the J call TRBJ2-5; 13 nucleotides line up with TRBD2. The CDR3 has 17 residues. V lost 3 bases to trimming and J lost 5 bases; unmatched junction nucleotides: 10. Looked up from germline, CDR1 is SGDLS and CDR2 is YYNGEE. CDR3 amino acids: CASSDTSGRDNSETQYF. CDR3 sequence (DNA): TGTGCCAGCAGCGACACTAGCGGGAGGGACAATTCGGAGACCCAGTACTTC.

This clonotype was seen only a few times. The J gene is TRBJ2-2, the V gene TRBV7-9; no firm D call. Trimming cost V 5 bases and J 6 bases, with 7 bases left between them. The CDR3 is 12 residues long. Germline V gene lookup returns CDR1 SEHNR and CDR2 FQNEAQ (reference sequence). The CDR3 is CASSRVPGELFF. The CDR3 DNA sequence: TGTGCCAGCAGCCGAGTTCCCGGGGAGCTGTTTTTT.

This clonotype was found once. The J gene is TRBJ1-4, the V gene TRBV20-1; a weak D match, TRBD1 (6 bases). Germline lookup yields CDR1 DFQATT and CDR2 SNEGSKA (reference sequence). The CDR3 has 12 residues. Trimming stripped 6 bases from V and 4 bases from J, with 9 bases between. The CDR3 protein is CSASQGNEKLFF. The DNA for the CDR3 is TGCAGTGCATCACAGGGTAATGAAAAACTGTTTTTT.